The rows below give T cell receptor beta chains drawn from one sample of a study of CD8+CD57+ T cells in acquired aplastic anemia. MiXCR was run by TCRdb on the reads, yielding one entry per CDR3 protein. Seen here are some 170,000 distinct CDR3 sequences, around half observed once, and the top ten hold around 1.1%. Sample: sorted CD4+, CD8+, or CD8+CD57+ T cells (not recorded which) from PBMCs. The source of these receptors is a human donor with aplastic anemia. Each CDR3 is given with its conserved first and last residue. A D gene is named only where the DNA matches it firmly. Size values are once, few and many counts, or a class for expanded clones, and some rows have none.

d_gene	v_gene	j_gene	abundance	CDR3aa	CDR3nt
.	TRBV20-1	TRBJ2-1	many	CSASIGLTSYNEQFF	TGCAGTGCTAGTATAGGCCTTACGTCCTACAATGAGCAGTTCTTC
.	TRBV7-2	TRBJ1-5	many	CASSSRHGNQPQHF	TGTGCCAGCAGCTCCCGACACGGCAATCAGCCCCAGCATTTT
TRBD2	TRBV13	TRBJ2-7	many	CASSRGGGGGLYEQYF	TGTGCCAGCAGCCGGGGGGGTGGCGGGGGTCTCTACGAGCAGTACTTC
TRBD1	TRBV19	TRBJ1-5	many	CASRGTGVGQPQHF	TGTGCCAGTAGGGGGACAGGGGTGGGACAGCCCCAGCATTTT
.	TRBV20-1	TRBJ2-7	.	CSARVWEREQYF	TGCAGTGCTAGGGTTTGGGAGCGCGAGCAGTACTTC
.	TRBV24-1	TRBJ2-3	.	CATSDLDFEDTQYF	TGTGCCACCAGTGATTTGGACTTCGAGGATACGCAGTATTTT
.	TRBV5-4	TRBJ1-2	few	CASSFFQGGSSNYGYTF	TGTGCCAGCAGCTTTTTTCAGGGAGGTTCATCAAACTATGGCTACACCTTC
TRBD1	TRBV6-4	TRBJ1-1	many	CASSLTGGTSEAFF	TGTGCCAGCAGTCTGACAGGGGGCACTTCTGAAGCTTTCTTT
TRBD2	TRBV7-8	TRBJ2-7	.	CASRQTSGSSYEQYF	TGTGCCAGCAGACAAACTAGCGGAAGCTCCTACGAGCAGTACTTC
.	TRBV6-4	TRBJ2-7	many	CASSDYGPRTVEQYF	TGTGCCAGCAGTGACTACGGGCCGAGGACAGTCGAGCAGTACTTC
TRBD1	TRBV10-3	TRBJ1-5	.	CATSWDRAGNQPQHF	TGTGCCACCTCGTGGGACAGGGCCGGCAATCAGCCCCAGCATTTT
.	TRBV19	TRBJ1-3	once	CASNLRTGSGNTIYF	TGTGCCAGTAACCTTCGTACCGGTTCTGGAAACACCATATATTTT
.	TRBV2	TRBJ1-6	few	CASVGGGGYNSPLHF	TGTGCCAGCGTGGGGGGGGGTGGCTATAATTCACCCCTCCACTTT